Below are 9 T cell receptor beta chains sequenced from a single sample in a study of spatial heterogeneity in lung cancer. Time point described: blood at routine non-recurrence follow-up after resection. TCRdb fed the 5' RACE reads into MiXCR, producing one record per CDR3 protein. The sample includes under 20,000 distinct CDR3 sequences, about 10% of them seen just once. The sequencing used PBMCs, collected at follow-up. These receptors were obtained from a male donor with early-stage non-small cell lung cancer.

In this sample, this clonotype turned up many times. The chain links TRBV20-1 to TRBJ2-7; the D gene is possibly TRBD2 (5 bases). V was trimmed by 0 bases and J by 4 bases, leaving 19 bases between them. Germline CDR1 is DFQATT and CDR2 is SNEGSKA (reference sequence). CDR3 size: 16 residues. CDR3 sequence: CSARDPYGVDNYEQYF. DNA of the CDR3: TGCAGTGCTAGAGATCCCTACGGGGTTGATAATTACGAGCAGTACTTC.

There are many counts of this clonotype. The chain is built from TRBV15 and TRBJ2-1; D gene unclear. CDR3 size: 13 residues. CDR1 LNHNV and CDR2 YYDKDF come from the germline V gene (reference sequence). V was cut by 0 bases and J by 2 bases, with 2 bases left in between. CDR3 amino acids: CATSRDPYNEQFF. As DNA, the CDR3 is TGTGCCACCAGCAGAGACCCCTACAATGAGCAGTTCTTC.

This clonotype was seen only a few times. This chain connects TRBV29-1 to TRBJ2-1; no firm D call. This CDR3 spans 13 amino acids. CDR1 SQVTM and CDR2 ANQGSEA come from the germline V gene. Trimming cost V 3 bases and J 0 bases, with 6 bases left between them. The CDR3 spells CSVEPSSYNEQFF. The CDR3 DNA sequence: TGCAGCGTTGAGCCCAGCTCCTACAATGAGCAGTTCTTC.

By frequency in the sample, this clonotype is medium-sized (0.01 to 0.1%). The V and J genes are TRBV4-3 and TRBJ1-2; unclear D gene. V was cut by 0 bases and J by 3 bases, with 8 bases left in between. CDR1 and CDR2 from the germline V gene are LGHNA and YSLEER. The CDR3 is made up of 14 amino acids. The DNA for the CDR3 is TGCGCCAGCAGCCAAGATTGGCAGGACTATGGCTACACCTTC. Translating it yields CASSQDWQDYGYTF.

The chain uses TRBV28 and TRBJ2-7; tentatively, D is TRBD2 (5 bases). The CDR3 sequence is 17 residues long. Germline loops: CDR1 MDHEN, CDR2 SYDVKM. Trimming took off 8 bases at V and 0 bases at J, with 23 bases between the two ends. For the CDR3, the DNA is TGTGCCAGCGAATCCGGGGTTTCGGTCTACAGCTCCTACGAGCAGTACTTC. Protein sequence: CASESGVSVYSSYEQYF.

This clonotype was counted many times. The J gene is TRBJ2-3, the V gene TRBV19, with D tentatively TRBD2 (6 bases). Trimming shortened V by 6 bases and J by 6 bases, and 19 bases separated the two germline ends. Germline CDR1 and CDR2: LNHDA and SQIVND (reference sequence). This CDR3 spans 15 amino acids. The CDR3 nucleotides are TGTGCCAGTAGCCGCTTGGTGGGGACTCGGGATACGCAGTATTTT. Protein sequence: CASSRLVGTRDTQYF.

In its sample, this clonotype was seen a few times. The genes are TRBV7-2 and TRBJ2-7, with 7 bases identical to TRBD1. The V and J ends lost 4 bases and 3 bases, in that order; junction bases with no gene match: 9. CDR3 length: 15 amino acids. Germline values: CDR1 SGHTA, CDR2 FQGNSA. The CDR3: CASSSYRDRYYEQYF. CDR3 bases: TGTGCCAGCAGCTCCTACCGGGACAGATACTACGAGCAGTACTTC.

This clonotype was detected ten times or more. The CDR3 is CASQGGNSYEQYF. The CDR3 DNA sequence: TGTGCCAGCCAGGGGGGGAACTCCTACGAGCAGTACTTC. V usage is TRBV27 and J usage is TRBJ2-7; D might be TRBD1 or TRBD2, each matching 7 bases. The CDR3 consists of 13 residues. Trimming stripped 8 bases from V and 0 bases from J, with 11 bases between. Germline V gene lookup returns CDR1 MNHEY and CDR2 SMNVEV (reference sequence).

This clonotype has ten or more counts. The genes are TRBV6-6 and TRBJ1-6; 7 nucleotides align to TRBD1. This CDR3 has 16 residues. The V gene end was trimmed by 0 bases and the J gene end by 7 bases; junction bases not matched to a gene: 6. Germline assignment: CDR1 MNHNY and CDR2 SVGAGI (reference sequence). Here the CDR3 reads CASSYSPRGRNSPLHF. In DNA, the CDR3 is TGTGCCAGCAGTTACTCCCCCAGGGGGAGGAATTCACCCCTCCACTTT.